This T cell receptor (beta chain) was profiled in a study of blood T cell repertoires in COVID-19. Overall study: The analysed material was cDNA or gDNA that came from T cells, B-cell-depleted T cells, or PBMCs.

Methods used by the authors: Nucleated cell counts were estimated from reference gene primer amplification. Only in-frame clones appear in the TCRdb table, and some are missing; sequencing was by immunoSEQ multiplex PCR. The V and J calls and the clone size are those of that table, but D and trimming were determined from the DNA. In the table there are 250,000 to 350,000 clones, roughly 90% of which are singletons. This clone was detected only once. Germline loops: CDR1 LNHDA, CDR2 SQIVND (reference sequence). This CDR3 has 15 amino acids. V lost 7 bases and J 3 bases, leaving 18 bases between the germline ends.

Sequencing input: peripheral blood. The receptor comes from a man younger than 35 who had recovered from COVID-19. The chain combines TRBV19 with TRBJ1-1; weak D call: TRBD1 (5 bases). CDR3 amino acids: CASTPGGGVYTEAFF. In nucleotides, the CDR3 is TGTGCCAGTACCCCAGGTGGGGGGGTGTACACTGAAGCTTTCTTT.